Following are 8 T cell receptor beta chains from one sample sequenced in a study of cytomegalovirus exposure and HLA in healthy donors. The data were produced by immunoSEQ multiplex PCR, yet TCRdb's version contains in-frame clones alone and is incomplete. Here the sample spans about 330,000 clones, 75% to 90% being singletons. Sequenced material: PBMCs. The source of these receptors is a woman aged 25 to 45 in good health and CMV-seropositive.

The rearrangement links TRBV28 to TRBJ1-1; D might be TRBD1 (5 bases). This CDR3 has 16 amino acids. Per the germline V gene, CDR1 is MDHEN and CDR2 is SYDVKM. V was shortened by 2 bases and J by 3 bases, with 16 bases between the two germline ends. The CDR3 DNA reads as TGTGCCAGCAGTTTACGTTGGAGGGGACGGGACACTGAAGCTTTCTTT. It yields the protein CASSLRWRGRDTEAFF.

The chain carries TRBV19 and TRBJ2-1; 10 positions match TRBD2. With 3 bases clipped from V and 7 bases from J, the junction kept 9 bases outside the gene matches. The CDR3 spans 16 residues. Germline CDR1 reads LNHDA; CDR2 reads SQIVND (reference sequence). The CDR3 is CASSIGLAGVSNEQFF. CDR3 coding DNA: TGTGCCAGTAGTATCGGGCTAGCGGGAGTTAGTAATGAGCAGTTCTTC.

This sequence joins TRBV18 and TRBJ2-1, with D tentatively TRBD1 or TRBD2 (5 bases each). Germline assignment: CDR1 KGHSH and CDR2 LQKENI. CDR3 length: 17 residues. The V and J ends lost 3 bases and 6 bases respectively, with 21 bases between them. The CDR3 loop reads CASSPQLGARSGNEQFF. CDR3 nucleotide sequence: TGTGCCAGCTCACCGCAACTCGGGGCCCGAAGTGGCAATGAGCAGTTCTTC.

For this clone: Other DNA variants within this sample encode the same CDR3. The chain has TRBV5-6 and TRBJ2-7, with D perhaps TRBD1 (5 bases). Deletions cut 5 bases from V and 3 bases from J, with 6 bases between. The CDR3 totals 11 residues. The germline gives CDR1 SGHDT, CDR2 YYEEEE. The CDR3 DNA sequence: TGTGCCAGCAGTCAGGGCTACGAGCAGTACTTC. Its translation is CASSQGYEQYF.

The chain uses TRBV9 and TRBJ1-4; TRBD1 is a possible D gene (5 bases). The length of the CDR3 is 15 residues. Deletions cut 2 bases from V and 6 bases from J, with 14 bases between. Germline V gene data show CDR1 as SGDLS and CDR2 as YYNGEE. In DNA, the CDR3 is TGTGCCAGCAGCGTCTCCCCCGGGGGGGATGAAAAACTGTTTTTT. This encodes CASSVSPGGDEKLFF.

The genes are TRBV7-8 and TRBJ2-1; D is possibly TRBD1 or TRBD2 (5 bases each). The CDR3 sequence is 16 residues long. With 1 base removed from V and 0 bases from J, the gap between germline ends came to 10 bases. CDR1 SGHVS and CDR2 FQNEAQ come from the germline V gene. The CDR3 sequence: CASSLGAGSSYNEQFF. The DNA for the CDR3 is TGTGCCAGCAGCTTAGGCGCAGGGAGCTCCTACAATGAGCAGTTCTTC.

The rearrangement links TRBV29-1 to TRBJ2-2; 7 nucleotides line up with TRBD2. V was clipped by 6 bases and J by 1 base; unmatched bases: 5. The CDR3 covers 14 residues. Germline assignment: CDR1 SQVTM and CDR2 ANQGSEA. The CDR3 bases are TGCAGCGTCTCGCGGGGGTTGAACACCGGGGAGCTGTTTTTT. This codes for CSVSRGLNTGELFF.

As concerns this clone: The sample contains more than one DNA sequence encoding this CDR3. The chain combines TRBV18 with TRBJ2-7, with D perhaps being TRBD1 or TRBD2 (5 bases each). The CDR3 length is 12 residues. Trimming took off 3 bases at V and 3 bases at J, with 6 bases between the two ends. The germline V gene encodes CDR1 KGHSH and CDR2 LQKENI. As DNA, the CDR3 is TGTGCCAGCTCACCGGGGGACTACGAGCAGTACTTC. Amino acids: CASSPGDYEQYF.